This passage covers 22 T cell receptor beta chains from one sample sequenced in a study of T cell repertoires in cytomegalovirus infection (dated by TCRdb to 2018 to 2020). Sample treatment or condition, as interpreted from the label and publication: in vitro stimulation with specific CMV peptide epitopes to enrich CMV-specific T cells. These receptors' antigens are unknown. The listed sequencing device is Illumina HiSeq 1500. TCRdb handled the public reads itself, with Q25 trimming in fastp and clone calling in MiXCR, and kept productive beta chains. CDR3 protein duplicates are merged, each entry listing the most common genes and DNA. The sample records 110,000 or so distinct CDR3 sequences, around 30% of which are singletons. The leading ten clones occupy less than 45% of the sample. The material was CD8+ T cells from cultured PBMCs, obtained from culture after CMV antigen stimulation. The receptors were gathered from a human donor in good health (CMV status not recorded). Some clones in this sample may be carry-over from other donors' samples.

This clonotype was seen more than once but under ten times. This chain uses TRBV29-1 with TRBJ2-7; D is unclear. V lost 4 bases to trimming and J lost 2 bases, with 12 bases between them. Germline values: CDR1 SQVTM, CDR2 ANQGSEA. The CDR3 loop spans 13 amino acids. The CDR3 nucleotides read TGCAGCGTTGCGGTGACATTCCCCTACGAGCAGTACTTC. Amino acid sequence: CSVAVTFPYEQYF.

CDR3 in amino acids: CATDNVGMGAFF. The CDR3 DNA follows: TGTGCCACCGACAATGTAGGGATGGGAGCTTTCTTT. The chain is built from TRBV6-1 and TRBJ1-1; D not certain. V gave up 10 bases and J gave up 10 bases, with 19 bases separating them. The CDR3 runs to 12 residues. From germline, CDR1 is MNHNS and CDR2 SASEGT.

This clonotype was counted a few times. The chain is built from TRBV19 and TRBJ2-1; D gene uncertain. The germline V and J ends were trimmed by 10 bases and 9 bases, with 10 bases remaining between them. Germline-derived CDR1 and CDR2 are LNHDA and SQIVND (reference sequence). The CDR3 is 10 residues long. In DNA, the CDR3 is TGTGCCATTCCGTTTTGTGAGCAGTTCTTC. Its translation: CAIPFCEQFF.

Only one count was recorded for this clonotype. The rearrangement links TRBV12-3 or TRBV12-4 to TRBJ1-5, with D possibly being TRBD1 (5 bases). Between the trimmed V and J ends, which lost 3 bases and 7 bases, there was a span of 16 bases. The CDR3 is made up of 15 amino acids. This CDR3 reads CASSLFLGDDQPQHF. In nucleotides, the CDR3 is TGTGCCAGCAGTTTGTTCCTGGGGGATGACCAGCCCCAGCATTTT.

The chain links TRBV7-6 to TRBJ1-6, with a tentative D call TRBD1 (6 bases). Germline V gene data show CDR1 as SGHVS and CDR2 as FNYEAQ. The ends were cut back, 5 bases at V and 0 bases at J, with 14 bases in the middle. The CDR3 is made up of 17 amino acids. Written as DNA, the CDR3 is TGTGCCAGCAGCAAAACAGGGAAGAGCTCCTATAATTCACCCCTCCACTTT. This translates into CASSKTGKSSYNSPLHF. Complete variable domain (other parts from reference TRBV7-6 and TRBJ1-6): GAGVSQSPRYKVTKRGQDVALRCDPISGHVSLYWYRQALGQGPEFLTYFNYEAQQDKSGLPNDRFSAERPEGSISTLTIQRTEQRDSAMYRCASSKTGKSSYNSPLHFGNGTRLTVT.

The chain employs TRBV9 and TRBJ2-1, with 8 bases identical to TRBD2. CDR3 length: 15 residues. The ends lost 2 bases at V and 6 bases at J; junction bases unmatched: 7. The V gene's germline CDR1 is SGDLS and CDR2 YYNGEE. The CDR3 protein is CASSVELAASNEQFF. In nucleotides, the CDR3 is TGTGCCAGCAGCGTTGAACTAGCGGCTAGCAATGAGCAGTTCTTC.

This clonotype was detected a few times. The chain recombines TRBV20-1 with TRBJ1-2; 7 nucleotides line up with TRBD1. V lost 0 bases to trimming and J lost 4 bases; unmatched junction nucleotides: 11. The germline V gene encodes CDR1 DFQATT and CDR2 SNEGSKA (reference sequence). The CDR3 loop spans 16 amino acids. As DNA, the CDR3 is TGCAGTGCTAGAGATCGACAGGGTGGAACAAGCTATGGCTACACCTTC. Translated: CSARDRQGGTSYGYTF.

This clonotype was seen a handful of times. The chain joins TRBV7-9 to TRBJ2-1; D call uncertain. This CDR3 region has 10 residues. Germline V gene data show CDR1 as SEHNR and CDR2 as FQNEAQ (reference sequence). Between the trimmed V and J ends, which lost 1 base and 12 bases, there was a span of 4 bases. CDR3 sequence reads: CASSLGPQFF. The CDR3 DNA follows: TGTGCCAGCAGCTTAGGTCCGCAGTTCTTC.

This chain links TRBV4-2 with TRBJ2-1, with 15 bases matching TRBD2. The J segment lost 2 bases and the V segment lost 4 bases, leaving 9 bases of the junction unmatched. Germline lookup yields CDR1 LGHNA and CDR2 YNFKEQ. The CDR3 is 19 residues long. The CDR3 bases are TGTGCCAGCAGCCTGCGACCGGGACTAGCGGGGGGAACCTACAATGAGCAGTTCTTC. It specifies CASSLRPGLAGGTYNEQFF.

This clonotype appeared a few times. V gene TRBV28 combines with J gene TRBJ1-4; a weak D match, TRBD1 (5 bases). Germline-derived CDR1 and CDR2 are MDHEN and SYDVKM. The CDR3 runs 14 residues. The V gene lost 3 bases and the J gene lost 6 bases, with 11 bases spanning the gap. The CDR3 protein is CASSLFGADEKLFF. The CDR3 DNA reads TGTGCCAGCAGTTTGTTCGGGGCAGATGAAAAACTGTTTTTT.

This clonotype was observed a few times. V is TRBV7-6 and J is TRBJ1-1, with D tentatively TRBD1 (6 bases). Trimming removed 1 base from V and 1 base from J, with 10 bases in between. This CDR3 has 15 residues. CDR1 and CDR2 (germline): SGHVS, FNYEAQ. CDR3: CASSLGQGPNTEAFF. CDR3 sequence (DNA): TGTGCCAGCAGCTTAGGTCAGGGGCCGAACACTGAAGCTTTCTTT.

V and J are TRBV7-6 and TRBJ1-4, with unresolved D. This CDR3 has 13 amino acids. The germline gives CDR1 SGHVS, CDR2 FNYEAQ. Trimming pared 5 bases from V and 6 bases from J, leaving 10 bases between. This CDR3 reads CASSPPVDEKLFF. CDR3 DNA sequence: TGTGCCAGCAGCCCACCAGTTGATGAAAAACTGTTTTTT.

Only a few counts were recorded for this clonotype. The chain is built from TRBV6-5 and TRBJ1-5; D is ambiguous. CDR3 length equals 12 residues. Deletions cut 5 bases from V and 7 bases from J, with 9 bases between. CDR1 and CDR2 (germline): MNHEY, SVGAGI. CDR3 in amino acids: CASSDGLQPQHF. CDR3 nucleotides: TGTGCCAGCAGTGATGGTTTGCAGCCCCAGCATTTT.

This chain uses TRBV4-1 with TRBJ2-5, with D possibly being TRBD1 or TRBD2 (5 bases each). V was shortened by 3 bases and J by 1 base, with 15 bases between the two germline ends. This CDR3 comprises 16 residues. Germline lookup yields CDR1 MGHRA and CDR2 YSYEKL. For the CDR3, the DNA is TGCGCCAGCAGCCATCGAATGACTGGGACCCAAGAGACCCAGTACTTC. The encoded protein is CASSHRMTGTQETQYF.

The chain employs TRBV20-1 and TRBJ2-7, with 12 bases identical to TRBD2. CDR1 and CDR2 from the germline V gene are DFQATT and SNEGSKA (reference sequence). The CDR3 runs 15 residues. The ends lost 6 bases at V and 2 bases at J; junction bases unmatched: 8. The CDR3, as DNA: TGCAGTGCCATACCACTAGCGGGGGGTACCTACGAGCAGTACTTC. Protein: CSAIPLAGGTYEQYF.

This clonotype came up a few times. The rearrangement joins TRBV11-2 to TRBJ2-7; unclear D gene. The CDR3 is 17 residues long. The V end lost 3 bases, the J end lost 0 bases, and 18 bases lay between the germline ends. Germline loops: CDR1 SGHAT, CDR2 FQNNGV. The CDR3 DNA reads TGTGCCAGCAGCTTCCCCCCTGACAACCAATTCTCCTACGAGCAGTACTTC. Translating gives CASSFPPDNQFSYEQYF.

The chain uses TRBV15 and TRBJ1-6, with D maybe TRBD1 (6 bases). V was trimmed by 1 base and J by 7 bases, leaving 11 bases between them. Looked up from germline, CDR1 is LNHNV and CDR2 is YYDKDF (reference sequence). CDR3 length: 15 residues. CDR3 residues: CATSRGRGDNSPLHF. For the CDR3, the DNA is TGTGCCACCAGCAGAGGAAGGGGGGACAATTCACCCCTCCACTTT.

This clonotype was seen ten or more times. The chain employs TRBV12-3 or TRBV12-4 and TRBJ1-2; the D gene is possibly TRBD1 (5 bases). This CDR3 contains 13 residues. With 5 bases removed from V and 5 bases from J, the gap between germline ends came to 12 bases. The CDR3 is CASSKTVNYGYTF. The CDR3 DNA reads TGTGCCAGCAGTAAGACAGTAAATTATGGCTACACCTTC.

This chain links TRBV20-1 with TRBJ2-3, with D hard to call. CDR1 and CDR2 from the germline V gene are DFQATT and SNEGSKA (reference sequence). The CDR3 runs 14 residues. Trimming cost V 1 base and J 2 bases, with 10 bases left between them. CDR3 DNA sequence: TGCAGTGCTAGAGCCTCCGAGAACACAGATACGCAGTATTTT. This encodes CSARASENTDTQYF.

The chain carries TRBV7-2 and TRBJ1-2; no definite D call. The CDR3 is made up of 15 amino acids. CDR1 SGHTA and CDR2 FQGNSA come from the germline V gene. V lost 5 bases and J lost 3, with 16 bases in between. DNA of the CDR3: TGTGCCAGCAGCCCAAACCTGGGGTCCCACTATGGCTACACCTTC. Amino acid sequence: CASSPNLGSHYGYTF. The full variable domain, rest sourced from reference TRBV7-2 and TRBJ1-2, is GAGVSQSPSNKVTEKGKDVELRCDPISGHTALYWYRQSLGQGLEFLIYFQGNSAPDKSGLPSDRFSAERTGGSVSTLTIQRTQQEDSAVYLCASSPNLGSHYGYTFGSGTRLTVV.

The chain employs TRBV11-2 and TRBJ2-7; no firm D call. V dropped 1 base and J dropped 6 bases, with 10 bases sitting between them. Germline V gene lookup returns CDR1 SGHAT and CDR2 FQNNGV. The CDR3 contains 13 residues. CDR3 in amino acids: CASSLGSETEQYF. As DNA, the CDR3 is TGTGCCAGCAGCTTAGGATCCGAGACCGAGCAGTACTTC.

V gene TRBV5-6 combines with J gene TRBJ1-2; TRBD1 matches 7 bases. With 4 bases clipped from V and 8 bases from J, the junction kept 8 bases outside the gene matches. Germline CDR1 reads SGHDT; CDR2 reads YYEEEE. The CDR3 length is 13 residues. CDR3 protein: CASSGTALGGYTF. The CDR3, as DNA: TGTGCCAGCAGCGGGACAGCGCTCGGGGGCTACACCTTC.